The text below deals with one T cell receptor (beta chain). Its target is unknown. This record belongs to a study of cytomegalovirus exposure and HLA in healthy donors. The study, taken as a whole, reports: Immune exposure was documented only through CMV serostatus. Excluded: some indistinguishable V segments such as TRBV6-2 and TRBV6-3. When analyzed later, a missense DCLRE1C variant was found to be linked to TCR beta V- and J-gene trimming.

Researchers ran the PCR with 60 Vbeta and 13 Jbeta primers. Assay used: immunoSEQ multiplex PCR; TCRdb lists only in-frame clones, some missing. The sample records under 250,000 clones, roughly 81% being singletons. There are 12 residues in the CDR3. V lost 2 bases to trimming and J lost 10 bases, with 9 bases between them. Germline CDR1 and CDR2: MGHRA and YSYEKL. Sequenced material: PBMCs. This clonotype was obtained from a girl aged 2 to 10 in good health and CMV-seronegative. The chain employs TRBV4-1 and TRBJ2-1; TRBD2 is a possible D gene (6 bases). The CDR3 spells CASSQTSREQFF. As DNA, the CDR3 is TGCGCCAGCAGCCAAACTAGCAGGGAGCAGTTCTTC.